The 25 T cell receptor beta chains below were found in one sample sequenced in a study of T cells expressing NK-cell markers. TCRdb re-analyzed the 5' RACE reads; it lists each CDR3 protein once, without DNA. Its clone listing holds about 5,100 distinct CDR3 sequences. Sequenced input: blood T cells: a sorted CD56 or NKG2C T cell subset, CD4+ or CD8+ T cells, or bulk PBMC T cells (not recorded which). These TCRs come from a man in his late teens or twenties in good health.

The chain's CDR3 is CASTSGVTGELFF. The J gene is TRBJ2-2, the V gene TRBV11-3; as DNA is missing, the TRBD2 call by TCRdb cannot be tested. The CDR3 runs 13 residues. Looked up from germline, CDR1 is SGHNT and CDR2 is YENEEA. Drawing the rest from reference TRBV11-3 and TRBJ2-2, the complete variable domain is EAGVVQSPRYKIIEKKQPVAFWCNPISGHNTLYWYLQNLGQGPELLIRYENEEAVDDSQLPKDRFSAERLKGVDSTLKIQPAELGDSAVYLCASTSGVTGELFFGEGSRLTVL.

This chain connects TRBV7-9 to TRBJ2-2; the D gene TCRdb calls, TRBD1, cannot be checked with no DNA. In germline, CDR1 is SEHNR, CDR2 FQNEAQ (reference sequence). This CDR3 comprises 16 residues. CDR3 loop: CASSFPAGAHTGELFF.

This clonotype is deemed medium-sized by its frequency. V usage is TRBV4-3 and J usage is TRBJ2-7; with no DNA, the TCRdb D assignment of TRBD1 cannot be verified. The CDR3 sequence is 15 residues long. CDR1 is LGHNA and CDR2 is YSLEER in the germline V gene. CDR3: CASSQNKGFPYEQYF.

The gene calls are TRBV4-3 and TRBJ1-5. Germline V CDR1 and CDR2: LGHNA, YSLEER. The CDR3 is made up of 15 amino acids. CDR3 region: CASSQEAGYNQPQHF.

Considering frequency, this clonotype is medium-sized. The CDR3 sequence is CASSFSPDRSGEQYF. The V call is TRBV6-5, the J call TRBJ2-7; absent DNA, TCRdb's TRBD1 call cannot be checked. Germline CDR1 is MNHEY and CDR2 is SVGAGI. There are 15 residues in the CDR3.

This clonotype shows up as medium-sized (0.01 to 0.1%) by frequency. This chain uses TRBV6-5 with TRBJ2-2; absent DNA, TCRdb's TRBD1 call cannot be checked. CDR3 size: 14 residues. Germline V gives CDR1 MNHEY, CDR2 SVGAGI. This chain's CDR3 is CASSYDRDAGELFF.

This clonotype is medium-sized by frequency. The rearrangement links TRBV7-9 to TRBJ2-7. CDR1 is SEHNR and CDR2 is FQNEAQ in the germline V gene (reference sequence). The CDR3 has 15 amino acids. CDR3 in amino acids: CASSLGPRDSYEQYF.

This chain joins TRBV30 and TRBJ2-1. The CDR3 is 12 residues long. Germline V lookup: CDR1 GTSNPN, CDR2 SVGIG (reference sequence). The CDR3 spells CAWSDLKNEQFF.

Judged by frequency, this clonotype is medium-sized. The CDR3 loop is CSARRTGGGGELFF. The chain is built from TRBV20-1 and TRBJ2-2; TCRdb selects TRBD1, and the lack of DNA leaves this call unchecked. Germline CDR1 DFQATT, CDR2 SNEGSKA (reference sequence). This CDR3 is built from 14 residues.

This chain links TRBV18 with TRBJ1-5. The germline V gene encodes CDR1 KGHSH and CDR2 LQKENI. CDR3 length: 13 amino acids. The chain's CDR3 is CASSDSGNQPQHF.

The chain is built from TRBV24-1 and TRBJ2-5; the D call from TCRdb, TRBD1, cannot be confirmed without DNA. The germline CDR1 and CDR2 sequences are KGHDR and SFDVKD. This CDR3 is built from 15 residues. This chain's CDR3 is CATSDVARGQETQYF.

The rearrangement uses TRBV29-1 and TRBJ1-1; the TRBD1 assignment by TCRdb is unverifiable without DNA. Germline V lookup: CDR1 SQVTM, CDR2 ANQGSEA. This CDR3 contains 13 residues. CDR3 amino acids: CSLNRGRGTEAFF.

This clonotype is identified as medium-sized (0.01 to 0.1%) from frequency. The rearrangement links TRBV28 to TRBJ2-5; checking the TCRdb D call of TRBD2 is not possible without DNA. The CDR3 spans 17 residues. Germline V gene sequence: CDR1 MDHEN, CDR2 SYDVKM. The CDR3: CASSFLGRLAGVETQYF.

This clonotype shows up as medium-sized by frequency. The chain combines TRBV11-1 with TRBJ2-7; TCRdb names TRBD1, which stays unverified in the absence of DNA. CDR1 and CDR2 from the germline V gene are SGHAT and FQDESV (reference sequence). The CDR3 totals 18 residues. The chain's CDR3 is CASSLDRGAPLLTYEQYF. The full variable domain, rest sourced from reference TRBV11-1 and TRBJ2-7, is EAEVAQSPRYKITEKSQAVAFWCDPISGHATLYWYRQILGQGPELLVQFQDESVVDDSQLPKDRFSAERLKGVDSTLKIQPAELGDSAMYLCASSLDRGAPLLTYEQYFGPGTRLTVT.

V gene TRBV6-4 combines with J gene TRBJ2-2; the TCRdb call, TRBD1, lacks DNA for checking. Germline V gives CDR1 MRHNA, CDR2 SNTAGT. This CDR3 is built from 16 residues. The CDR3 spells CASSELGQGNTGELFF.

Considering frequency, this clonotype is medium-sized. The chain combines TRBV4-3 with TRBJ1-2; TCRdb picks TRBD1, but there is no DNA to check that call. Germline V lookup: CDR1 LGHNA, CDR2 YSLEER. The length of the CDR3 is 16 residues. The CDR3 sequence is CASSRLTDQSNYGYTF.

This clonotype is labeled medium-sized (0.01 to 0.1%) based on frequency. The rearrangement links TRBV29-1 to TRBJ1-2. Germline loops: CDR1 SQVTM, CDR2 ANQGSEA. CDR3 length: 13 residues. This CDR3 reads CSVEDLQGYGYTF.

This clonotype counts as medium-sized by frequency. V is TRBV5-1 and J is TRBJ1-1; TCRdb names TRBD1, which stays unverified in the absence of DNA. This CDR3 has 14 amino acids. Germline CDR1 SGHRS, CDR2 YFSETQ. The CDR3 sequence: CASSPGADDTEAFF.

By frequency, this clonotype is medium-sized. The CDR3 here is CASRGNSNSPLHF. The chain links TRBV5-1 to TRBJ1-6. Germline values: CDR1 SGHRS, CDR2 YFSETQ. This CDR3 comprises 13 residues.

The chain joins TRBV19 to TRBJ2-2; TCRdb names TRBD2, which stays unverified in the absence of DNA. The CDR3 spans 16 residues. The germline V gene encodes CDR1 LNHDA and CDR2 SQIVND (reference sequence). Here the CDR3 reads CASSIVSRGRTGELFF.

The CDR3 loop is CASSLWGGGSSGANVLTF. This chain links TRBV11-2 with TRBJ2-6; the D call of TRBD1 rests on TCRdb alone, since no DNA is present to check it. Germline V CDR1 and CDR2: SGHAT, FQNNGV. CDR3 length: 18 residues.

The chain recombines TRBV7-9 with TRBJ2-3. There are 17 residues in the CDR3. CDR1 is SEHNR, CDR2 FQNEAQ, per germline (reference sequence). The CDR3 here is CASSPVYNVWGTDTQYF.

Frequency places this clonotype as medium-sized. The gene calls are TRBV4-2 and TRBJ2-5; TCRdb gives TRBD2 as the D gene, but with no DNA this cannot be confirmed. Looked up from germline, CDR1 is LGHNA and CDR2 is YNFKEQ. CDR3 length: 18 residues. This chain's CDR3 is CASSQGSIIARYQETQYF.

J is TRBJ2-4 and V is TRBV27; TCRdb lists TRBD2, though no DNA is available to test this call. The CDR3 contains 11 residues. Germline-derived CDR1 and CDR2 are MNHEY and SMNVEV (reference sequence). The CDR3 protein is CASSDLHIQYF.

The genes are TRBV15 and TRBJ2-1; TCRdb indicates TRBD1, and absent DNA this call remains unverified. Germline CDR1 and CDR2: LNHNV and YYDKDF (reference sequence). The CDR3 spans 17 residues. CDR3 loop: CATSRAQGALIRNEQFF.